This TCR beta chain appears in the sequencing data of a study of blood T cell repertoires in COVID-19 (dated by TCRdb to 2020 to 2022). Regarding the research as a whole: Samples covering the acute and convalescent phases of COVID-19 were provided by collaborators in the United States, Italy and Spain. The material from the prospective study consisted of cDNA or gDNA derived from T cells, B-cell-depleted T cells, or PBMCs. Subjects who had been exposed to COVID-19, were actively infected with it, or had recovered from it provided the deeply sampled blood TCRbeta repertoires that made up the dataset. The repertoires were released in a freely available public database intended as a resource for research on the immune response to SARS-CoV-2. Samples came from the ongoing ImmuneRACE study (first 160 participants) plus 1,254 subjects from 6 global collaborators. Nearly every sample came with metadata listing a de-identified subject ID, COVID-19 status, age in years and sex. HLA class I and class II types, where available, came from metadata supplied by the sample provider rather than from assay-based typing.

Regarding this clone: The target of this receptor is not known. Base quality data are lacking; no much larger clone is found one base away.

The full study reports these points: The quantity of clinical and demographic metadata differed by source and by participant and was supplied without curation.

TCRbeta CDR3 regions were amplified from genomic DNA using the immunoSEQ Assay, a bias-controlled multiplex PCR. As for the authors' bioinformatics: Within the assay, amplification of reference gene primers was used to estimate how many nucleated cells each sample contained. Sequence reads were collapsed and filtered to measure the absolute abundance of every unique TCRbeta CDR3 rearrangement. For each sample, productive Simpson clonality was calculated by taking the square root of Simpson's diversity index across productive rearrangements. This is the immuneACCESS table as TCRdb keeps it, with only in-frame sequences that have V and J called. A part of the clones is gone; compared with another copy, unresolved V genes explain less than half, and the rest is unexplained. From that table come the V and J calls and clone size; the DNA was used to work out D and trimming. The sample includes about 190,000 clones, with around 85% observed a single time. The ten largest clonotypes hold 3.2% of the sample.

Participants in the prospective study were aged roughly 18 to 95 years, lived in under 30 United States geographic areas, and enrolled through a virtual design. In the prospective study, participants were assigned to cohorts based on the clinical history participants reported in a screening survey and a study questionnaire. For ImmuneRACE Cohort 3, a participant was defined as recovered based on two consecutive negative NP/OP PCR tests, clearance by a healthcare professional, or resolution of symptoms. In the prospective study, mobile phlebotomists collected whole blood, serum and a nasopharyngeal or oropharyngeal swab from each participant. Participants in the prospective study had the option to provide additional blood draws and questionnaires over an approximately 2-month period. Before DNA extraction, blood samples from the prospective study were shipped at room temperature or frozen. Relative to germline, V is 2 bases shorter and J is 8 bases shorter, with 15 bases between their ends. Reading from cysteine to phenylalanine, the CDR3 counts 13 amino acids. Only the CDR3 DNA stays, 39 bases, in frame from base 1. The germline V gene (reference sequence) supplies CDR1 GTSNPN and CDR2 SVGIG.

The rearranged chain carries TRBV30 and TRBJ1-2; the D gene is perhaps TRBD1, from 6 matching bases. Sequenced: PBMCs or T cells enriched from blood (not recorded which). The sequence was obtained from a woman in her 30s who had recovered from COVID-19. The DNA sequence is given as TGTGCCTGGAGTCAACGGGGGGCTAACGGCTACACCTTC. Translated, it reads CAWSQRGANGYTF.